This passage covers 16 T cell receptor beta chains from one sample sequenced in a study of persistence of HIV-infected CD4 T cells. Sequencing used immunoSEQ version 4 in survey mode. Using immunoSEQ multiplex PCR, the repertoire was profiled, and TCRdb retains in-frame clones only, with some absent. In the table there are about 40,000 clones, about 84% of which are singletons. An overlapping HIV-1 Gag peptide pool stimulated these cells at about 1 ug/peptide/mL. Sorted nonresponding memory CD4+ T cells were CD40L-negative, CD69-negative, CD45RO-high. Their antigens remain unidentified. The sample in question was cultured CD4+ T cells from PBMCs, obtained from a patient who received antiretroviral therapy. The origin of the receptors is an adult with HIV. The donor label of this sample is uncertain.

V is TRBV7-6 and J is TRBJ2-2; tentatively, D is TRBD1 (6 bases). There are 15 residues in the CDR3. V lost 5 bases to trimming and J lost 6 bases, with 16 bases between them. Germline lookup yields CDR1 SGHVS and CDR2 FNYEAQ. Here the CDR3 reads CASSLGLNRAGELFF. For the CDR3, the DNA is TGTGCCAGCAGCCTAGGGCTAAACAGGGCCGGGGAGCTGTTTTTT.

This clone was counted a few times. The CDR3 region is CASSQDGTVNVGYTF. CDR3 nucleotide sequence: TGCGCCAGCAGCCAAGACGGGACAGTCAATGTGGGCTACACCTTC. The chain couples TRBV4-1 to TRBJ1-2; TRBD1 matches at 7 bases. The trim removed 0 bases at V and 8 bases at J, leaving 9 bases unmatched. This CDR3 comprises 15 residues. Germline V gene lookup returns CDR1 MGHRA and CDR2 YSYEKL.

The V call is TRBV3-1 (or the pseudogene TRBV3-2), the J call TRBJ1-5; D is possibly TRBD1 (5 bases). V lost 2 bases, J lost 1 base, and 6 bases lay in between. Per germline, CDR1 LGHDT and CDR2 YNNKEL (reference sequence). The CDR3 runs 14 residues. CDR3 protein: CASSQQGSNQPQHF. CDR3 DNA sequence: TGTGCCAGCAGCCAACAGGGAAGCAATCAGCCCCAGCATTTT.

CDR3: CASSDRASNTEAFF. CDR3 nucleotides: TGTGCCAGCAGTGACCGAGCTTCGAACACTGAAGCTTTCTTT. The chain recombines TRBV6-1 with TRBJ1-1; D not resolved. V lost 3 bases and J lost 1, with 9 bases in between. Per germline, CDR1 MNHNS and CDR2 SASEGT. This CDR3 contains 14 residues.

This rearrangement joins TRBV27 to TRBJ1-1, with TRBD1 matching 7 bases. Germline CDR1 reads MNHEY; CDR2 reads SMNVEV (reference sequence). V was clipped by 5 bases and J by 2 bases; unmatched bases: 5. This CDR3 has 14 amino acids. The CDR3 DNA sequence: TGTGCCAGCAGTAAAACAGGGGTTAACACTGAAGCTTTCTTT. Translating it yields CASSKTGVNTEAFF.

This rearrangement joins TRBV14 to TRBJ2-7; the D is unclear. The CDR3 is made up of 13 amino acids. Germline V lookup: CDR1 SGHDN, CDR2 FVKESK. Between the trimmed V and J ends, which lost 4 bases and 6 bases, there was a span of 13 bases. The CDR3 DNA reads as TGTGCCAGCAGCCTTAAACGCCGAAGCGAGCAGTACTTC. Translated, it gives CASSLKRRSEQYF.

The rearrangement uses TRBV27 and TRBJ1-5; D ambiguous. Trimming cost V 5 bases and J 4 bases, with 9 bases left between them. The CDR3 is 13 amino acids. CDR1 is MNHEY, CDR2 SMNVEV, per germline (reference sequence). Here the CDR3 reads CASSPSRNQPQHF. The DNA of the CDR3 is TGTGCCAGCAGTCCGTCCAGGAATCAGCCCCAGCATTTT.

The chain uses TRBV6-2 or TRBV6-3 and TRBJ2-4; 13 nucleotides match TRBD2. CDR3 size: 18 residues. The V and J ends lost 2 bases and 0 bases, in that order; junction bases with no gene match: 4. Germline V gene data show CDR1 as MNHEY and CDR2 as SVGEGT. The CDR3 nucleotides read TGTGCCAGCAGTTACGGGACTAGCGGGGCGCTAGCCAAAAACATTCAGTACTTC. It codes for CASSYGTSGALAKNIQYF.

V is TRBV7-2 and J is TRBJ2-7, with D tentatively TRBD1 (6 bases). Germline-derived CDR1 and CDR2 are SGHTA and FQGNSA. V was cut by 3 bases and J by 3 bases, with 9 bases left in between. The CDR3 consists of 13 residues. The chain's CDR3 is CASSLDRHYEQYF. As DNA, the CDR3 is TGTGCCAGCAGCTTGGACAGACACTACGAGCAGTACTTC. Filled out from reference TRBV7-2 and TRBJ2-7, the complete variable domain reads GAGVSQSPSNKVTEKGKDVELRCDPISGHTALYWYRQSLGQGLEFLIYFQGNSAPDKSGLPSDRFSAERTGGSVSTLTIQRTQQEDSAVYLCASSLDRHYEQYFGPGTRLTVT.

The chain employs TRBV27 and TRBJ2-7; TRBD2 matches at 8 bases. CDR1 is MNHEY and CDR2 is SMNVEV in the germline V gene (reference sequence). The junction had 12 bases not matched to a gene; V was cut back by 4 bases and J by 7 bases. The CDR3 spans 15 residues. For the CDR3, the DNA is TGTGCCAGCAGTTCCCCAAGCGGGGGCCGGTGGGAGCAGTACTTC. It codes for CASSSPSGGRWEQYF.

This clone was picked up one time. The chain couples TRBV3-1 (or the pseudogene TRBV3-2) to TRBJ1-2; TRBD1 agrees at 7 bases. The V gene's germline CDR1 is LGHDT and CDR2 YNNKEL (reference sequence). The CDR3 totals 17 residues. The J segment lost 4 bases and the V segment lost 0 bases, leaving 11 bases of the junction unmatched. The CDR3 DNA follows: TGTGCCAGCAGCCAAGATTTAGGGGGCAGGTCTCGCTATGGCTACACCTTC. Translated, it gives CASSQDLGGRSRYGYTF.

V is TRBV28 and J is TRBJ1-1; 9 bases line up with TRBD1. Germline V gene sequence: CDR1 MDHEN, CDR2 SYDVKM. The CDR3 extends over 16 amino acids. Germline trimming cut 5 bases from V and 5 bases from J; bases unmatched to any gene: 12. Here the CDR3 DNA reads TGTGCCAGCAGTCTTCTGACACAGGGGGCTCGGACTGAAGCTTTCTTT. Translated, it gives CASSLLTQGARTEAFF.

As to this clone: A junction boundary mismatches the germline segment, possibly from a read error. Other DNA sequences in this specimen translate into the identical CDR3. J is TRBJ2-2 and V is TRBV7-6; D gene unclear. The CDR3 sequence is 15 residues long. Germline V gives CDR1 SGHVS, CDR2 FNYEAQ. CDR3 sequence: CASSLLGDVTGELFF. As DNA, the CDR3 is TGTGCCAGTAGCTTATTGGGTGATGTTACCGGGGAGCTGTTTTTT.

This chain joins TRBV11-3 and TRBJ1-1; a weak D match, TRBD1 (5 bases). V lost 5 bases and J 5 bases, leaving 12 bases between the germline ends. This CDR3 is 13 amino acids long. Germline assignment: CDR1 SGHNT and CDR2 YENEEA. DNA of the CDR3: TGTGCCAGCAGCCCGGGGCCGAAAACTGAAGCTTTCTTT. It translates to CASSPGPKTEAFF. Supplemented by reference TRBV11-3 and TRBJ1-1, the full variable domain reads EAGVVQSPRYKIIEKKQPVAFWCNPISGHNTLYWYLQNLGQGPELLIRYENEEAVDDSQLPKDRFSAERLKGVDSTLKIQPAELGDSAVYLCASSPGPKTEAFFGQGTRLTVV.

The chain uses TRBV3-1 (or the pseudogene TRBV3-2) and TRBJ1-1, with a possible D match to TRBD1 (6 bases). This CDR3 contains 15 residues. Trimming stripped 4 bases from V and 5 bases from J, with 17 bases between. Germline V gene sequence: CDR1 LGHDT, CDR2 YNNKEL (reference sequence). CDR3 nucleotide sequence: TGTGCCAGCAGCCCCTCCGATTGGGGGCGGACTGAAGCTTTCTTT. Its protein product is CASSPSDWGRTEAFF.

The CDR3 loop reads CASSHRGLDQPQHF. In nucleotides, the CDR3 is TGTGCCAGCAGTCACCGGGGGCTCGATCAGCCCCAGCATTTT. This sequence joins TRBV5-5 and TRBJ1-5, with D possibly being TRBD1 (6 bases). This CDR3 is 14 amino acids long. Trimming shortened V by 5 bases and J by 5 bases, and 14 bases separated the two germline ends. Germline V gives CDR1 SGHKS, CDR2 YYEKEE (reference sequence).